This is a list of T cell receptor beta chains from one sample in a study of T-cell memory formation after mild COVID-19. MiXCR, applied by TCRdb to the 5' RACE reads, yields one record per CDR3 protein. The sample yields roughly 560,000 distinct CDR3 sequences, about a fifth seen once. The sequenced sample was PBMCs or a T cell subset sorted from them (not recorded which). Every receptor here comes from an adult woman who had mild COVID-19 (a few samples of this study predate the infection). Cell type and time point are not known. The CDR3 runs from the conserved cysteine through the conserved F or W. Each record gives: V gene, J gene, D gene, clone size, CDR3 protein, CDR3 DNA. A D gene is named only where the DNA matches it firmly. Part of the rows lack a size; the others show once, few, many or a class for expanded clones.

V gene: TRBV7-4
J gene: TRBJ2-5
D gene: NA
clone size: few
CDR3 protein: CASSFDYIDFQETQYF
CDR3 DNA: TGTGCCAGCAGCTTTGACTACATCGACTTTCAAGAGACCCAGTACTTC

V gene: TRBV7-6
J gene: TRBJ2-5
D gene: NA
clone size: once
CDR3 protein: CASSPNLGPVHRTQYF
CDR3 DNA: TGTGCCAGCAGCCCAAACCTCGGTCCAGTTCATAGGACCCAGTACTTC

V gene: TRBV11-2
J gene: TRBJ1-1
D gene: NA
clone size: few
CDR3 protein: CASSLGTANFEAFF
CDR3 DNA: TGTGCCAGCAGCTTAGGGACAGCCAACTTTGAAGCTTTCTTT

V gene: TRBV5-1
J gene: TRBJ2-1
D gene: NA
clone size: many
CDR3 protein: CASSVRANEQFF
CDR3 DNA: TGCGCCAGCAGCGTTAGGGCAAATGAGCAGTTCTTC

V gene: TRBV6-1
J gene: TRBJ2-3
D gene: NA
clone size: NA
CDR3 protein: CASSASGGTDTQYF
CDR3 DNA: TGTGCCAGCAGCGCGTCGGGGGGCACAGATACGCAGTATTTT

V gene: TRBV5-5
J gene: TRBJ2-7
D gene: NA
clone size: NA
CDR3 protein: CASSWTATDSYEQYF
CDR3 DNA: TGTGCCAGCAGCTGGACTGCGACAGACTCCTACGAGCAGTACTTC

V gene: TRBV3-1
J gene: TRBJ2-7
D gene: NA
clone size: many
CDR3 protein: CASSQHRSYEQYF
CDR3 DNA: TGTGCCAGCAGTCAGCACAGGTCCTACGAGCAGTACTTC

V gene: TRBV15
J gene: TRBJ2-7
D gene: TRBD1
clone size: few
CDR3 protein: CATSRYARPGQGTGYF
CDR3 DNA: TGTGCCACCAGCAGATATGCCAGACCGGGACAGGGTACTGGGTACTTC

V gene: TRBV5-1
J gene: TRBJ2-1
D gene: NA
clone size: few
CDR3 protein: CASSPVSGPFNEQFF
CDR3 DNA: TGCGCCAGCAGCCCCGTCTCGGGCCCTTTCAATGAGCAGTTCTTC

V gene: TRBV7-3
J gene: TRBJ2-2
D gene: NA
clone size: few
CDR3 protein: CASSPNRDTAGELFF
CDR3 DNA: TGTGCCAGCAGCCCGAACAGGGATACCGCCGGGGAGCTGTTTTTT

V gene: TRBV6-5
J gene: TRBJ2-5
D gene: NA
clone size: NA
CDR3 protein: CASSYSIGGREGQYF
CDR3 DNA: TGTGCCAGCAGTTACTCAATCGGGGGCAGGGAGGGCCAGTACTTC

V gene: TRBV27
J gene: TRBJ2-7
D gene: TRBD2
clone size: many
CDR3 protein: CASSPTGGSWEQYF
CDR3 DNA: TGTGCCAGCAGTCCCACCGGGGGGTCCTGGGAGCAGTACTTC

V gene: TRBV18
J gene: TRBJ1-1
D gene: NA
clone size: few
CDR3 protein: CASSPRGRTTEAFF
CDR3 DNA: TGTGCCAGCTCACCAAGGGGCAGGACCACTGAAGCTTTCTTT

V gene: TRBV25-1
J gene: TRBJ2-7
D gene: TRBD2
clone size: NA
CDR3 protein: CASLGFGLAGVEQYF
CDR3 DNA: TGTGCCAGCCTGGGCTTTGGACTAGCGGGAGTCGAGCAGTACTTC

V gene: TRBV29-1
J gene: TRBJ2-3
D gene: TRBD2
clone size: NA
CDR3 protein: CSVFSGRAPDTQYF
CDR3 DNA: TGCAGCGTGTTTAGCGGGAGGGCCCCAGATACGCAGTATTTT